The text below deals with one T cell receptor beta chain. Its target is unknown. CDR1 is MNHEY, CDR2 SMNVEV, per germline (reference sequence). The CDR3 contains 12 residues. V was clipped by 6 bases and J by 5 bases, with 10 bases between them. These data come from a study of PD-1 blockade in classical Hodgkin lymphoma. Study-wide results and limits: A significant rise in TCR diversity by C4D1 was seen for CD4+ but not CD8+ cells.

TCRdb keeps only in-frame clones here, not all; method: immunoSEQ multiplex PCR. Among about 7,300 clones listed, 76% were seen once. In every patient, relapse followed autologous stem cell transplantation, while exposure to brentuximab vedotin differed. Sequencing used peripheral blood mononuclear cells (PBMCs), obtained before the second cycle of nivolumab. This rearrangement joins TRBV27 to TRBJ1-1, with D possibly being TRBD1 (5 bases). The origin of this receptor is a human donor with classical Hodgkin lymphoma. This CDR3 reads CASRRGITEAFF. The CDR3 DNA follows: TGTGCCAGCAGGAGGGGAATTACTGAAGCTTTCTTT.